Listed here are 30 T cell receptor beta chains from one sample, sequenced in a study of CD8 T cells in ankylosing spondylitis. TCRdb re-derived calls from the 5' RACE reads in MiXCR, one entry per CDR3 protein. The top ten hold 7.8% of the sample, which has 250,000 to 350,000 distinct CDR3 sequences, around 19% seen once. The sample consisted of blood, either unsorted or a sorted T cell fraction (not recorded which). These receptors were taken from a male donor with ankylosing spondylitis or in good health (not recorded which).

The rearrangement uses TRBV27 and TRBJ2-3, with 10 positions matching TRBD2. The trim removed 3 bases at V and 6 bases at J, leaving 6 bases unmatched. This CDR3 is built from 15 residues. The V gene's germline CDR1 is MNHEY and CDR2 SMNVEV (reference sequence). The CDR3 sequence is CASSLQAGGWDTQYF. CDR3 in DNA: TGTGCCAGCAGTTTGCAAGCGGGAGGGTGGGATACGCAGTATTTT.

Ten or more counts support this clonotype. The gene calls are TRBV6-4 and TRBJ1-1; tentatively, D is TRBD1 (6 bases). From germline, CDR1 is MRHNA and CDR2 SNTAGT. V was shortened by 5 bases and J by 5 bases, with 15 bases between the two germline ends. The CDR3 runs to 14 residues. Written as DNA, the CDR3 is TGTGCCAGCAGTAAGGGGGACGGAGGGACTGAAGCTTTCTTT. Encoded protein: CASSKGDGGTEAFF.

The chain joins TRBV20-1 to TRBJ1-5; 7 positions agree with TRBD1. Germline trimming cut 5 bases from V and 1 base from J; bases unmatched to any gene: 8. The CDR3 has 15 residues. In germline, CDR1 is DFQATT, CDR2 SNEGSKA (reference sequence). Here the CDR3 reads CSAAVGTESNQPQHF. The DNA for the CDR3 is TGCAGTGCTGCCGTGGGGACAGAAAGCAATCAGCCCCAGCATTTT.

The V and J genes are TRBV3-1 and TRBJ1-1, with D unclear. Trimming took 0 bases from V and 2 from J, leaving 16 bases between them. The CDR3 covers 17 residues. CDR1 LGHDT and CDR2 YNNKEL come from the germline V gene (reference sequence). In DNA form, the CDR3 reads TGTGCCAGCAGCCAAGACTCGGTCCTATCGACTAACACTGAAGCTTTCTTT. This translates into CASSQDSVLSTNTEAFF.

This clonotype has more than one count but fewer than ten. This sequence joins TRBV5-1 and TRBJ2-7, with D uncertain. Trimming cost V 1 base and J 2 bases, with 10 bases left between them. The length of the CDR3 is 14 residues. The germline gives CDR1 SGHRS, CDR2 YFSETQ. CDR3 coding DNA: TGCGCCAGCAGCTTGTCAGGCGATCCCTACGAGCAGTACGTC. It is translated as CASSLSGDPYEQYV.

The V and J genes are TRBV25-1 and TRBJ1-1; D possibly corresponds to TRBD1 (5 bases). Germline V gene data show CDR1 as MGHDK and CDR2 as SYGVNS. The CDR3 sequence is 15 residues long. V was trimmed by 2 bases and J by 0 bases, leaving 10 bases between them. The CDR3 nucleotides read TGTGCCAGCAGTGAAACAGGCCTACTGAACACTGAAGCTTTCTTT. It translates to CASSETGLLNTEAFF.

Only a few counts were recorded for this clonotype. V gene TRBV4-2 combines with J gene TRBJ1-3, with D hard to call. Trimming took 1 base from V and 0 from J, leaving 7 bases between them. CDR3 length: 15 amino acids. Germline values: CDR1 LGHNA, CDR2 YNFKEQ. The CDR3: CASSQAVRSGNTIYF. CDR3 in DNA: TGTGCCAGCAGCCAAGCCGTCCGCTCTGGAAACACCATATATTTT.

This clonotype came up a few times. The J gene is TRBJ2-1, the V gene TRBV12-3 or TRBV12-4, with 13 bases aligning to TRBD2. Germline trimming cut 3 bases from V and 12 bases from J; bases unmatched to any gene: 5. This CDR3 comprises 14 residues. The CDR3 reads CASSFGLAGEGQFF. In DNA form, the CDR3 reads TGTGCCAGCAGTTTTGGACTAGCGGGAGAGGGGCAGTTCTTC.

CDR3 DNA: TGCGCCAGCGTCGGCGGCCCAACTAATGAAAAACTGTTTTTT. Amino acid sequence: CASVGGPTNEKLFF. The chain links TRBV4-1 to TRBJ1-4; D remains ambiguous. This CDR3 comprises 14 residues. Looked up from germline, CDR1 is MGHRA and CDR2 is YSYEKL. V was trimmed by 8 bases and J by 0 bases, leaving 10 bases between them.

This clonotype appeared a few times. CDR3 DNA: TGCAGTGTCCCGGCCGGCACCGGGGAAAAACTGTTTTTT. Its translation is CSVPAGTGEKLFF. This chain uses TRBV20-1 with TRBJ1-4; no reliable D call. Trimming removed 7 bases from V and 8 bases from J, with 17 bases in between. The CDR3 is made up of 13 amino acids. Germline CDR1 is DFQATT and CDR2 is SNEGSKA (reference sequence).

This sequence joins TRBV10-2 and TRBJ2-1; no clear D gene. Germline CDR1 reads WSHSY; CDR2 reads SAAADI. Trimming shortened V by 5 bases and J by 2 bases, and 7 bases separated the two germline ends. The CDR3 loop spans 13 amino acids. The DNA of the CDR3 is TGCGCCAGCAGTCTCGTTACCTACAATGAGCAGTTCTTC. Its translation: CASSLVTYNEQFF.

This clonotype was counted at least ten times. The V gene is TRBV29-1, the J gene TRBJ1-5; no clear D. The CDR3 spans 14 residues. Germline assignment: CDR1 SQVTM and CDR2 ANQGSEA. V lost 3 bases, J lost 3 bases, and 12 bases lay in between. The CDR3 sequence: CSVEEDGDNQPQHF. The CDR3 DNA is TGCAGCGTTGAGGAGGACGGGGACAATCAGCCCCAGCATTTT.

In this sample, this clonotype turned up a few times. The rearrangement uses TRBV27 and TRBJ1-3; a possible D gene is TRBD1 (6 bases). The CDR3 runs 16 residues. The V end was cut by 4 bases, the J end by 0 bases, with 13 bases between. CDR1 and CDR2 (germline): MNHEY, SMNVEV (reference sequence). CDR3 loop: CASSSLSTGSGNTIYF. CDR3 nucleotides: TGTGCCAGCAGTTCCCTCTCGACAGGCTCTGGAAACACCATATATTTT.

A few counts support this clonotype. The chain combines TRBV5-5 with TRBJ2-1; no clear D. Germline CDR1 and CDR2: SGHKS and YYEKEE (reference sequence). V lost 1 base and J 0 bases, leaving 17 bases between the germline ends. This CDR3 region has 18 residues. The CDR3 loop reads CASSLPREVESSYNEQFF. The DNA of the CDR3 is TGTGCCAGCAGCTTGCCAAGAGAGGTGGAAAGCTCCTACAATGAGCAGTTCTTC.

This chain links TRBV20-1 with TRBJ2-2; 7 nucleotides match TRBD1. With V trimmed by 2 bases and J by 2 bases, 2 bases remained unmatched. This CDR3 contains 14 residues. Germline CDR1 DFQATT, CDR2 SNEGSKA (reference sequence). As DNA, the CDR3 is TGCAGTGCTAGACGACAGGGAAACACCGGGGAGCTGTTTTTT. Its translation is CSARRQGNTGELFF.

This clonotype has more than one count but fewer than ten. The J gene is TRBJ1-4, the V gene TRBV5-1; D unclear. The germline V gene encodes CDR1 SGHRS and CDR2 YFSETQ. V was clipped by 4 bases and J by 0 bases, with 10 bases between them. This CDR3 comprises 15 residues. DNA for the CDR3: TGCGCCAGCAGCCCTGGGTCACCAACTAATGAAAAACTGTTTTTT. Its translation: CASSPGSPTNEKLFF.

This clonotype was counted a single time. The V and J genes are TRBV5-1 and TRBJ2-1; 10 nucleotides agree with TRBD1. The CDR3 runs 15 residues. After removal of 4 bases from V and 3 bases from J, the junction contained 4 bases not matched to a gene. Germline V gene lookup returns CDR1 SGHRS and CDR2 YFSETQ. For the CDR3, the DNA is TGCGCCAGCAGCCCCGGGACAGGGGACTACAATGAGCAGTTCTTC. Its translation: CASSPGTGDYNEQFF.

This clonotype was found once. CDR3 nucleotide sequence: TGTGCCAGCAGCAAAGCGCGAAGGGATTCAAGCGGGGCCAACGTCCTGACTTTC. Protein product: CASSKARRDSSGANVLTF. The V and J genes are TRBV21-1 and TRBJ2-6. TRBV21-1 is listed as a pseudogene. The CDR3 has 18 amino acids.

This clonotype showed up just a few times. This chain joins TRBV12-3 or TRBV12-4 and TRBJ2-7; 8 nucleotides line up with TRBD2. Trimming cost V 3 bases and J 1 base; bases outside gene matches: 8. This CDR3 is 16 amino acids long. For the CDR3, the DNA is TGTGCCAGCAGTTTCGGCCATAGCGGGGTATCCTACGAGCAGTACGTC. Its translation is CASSFGHSGVSYEQYV.

This chain links TRBV28 with TRBJ2-4, with D tentatively TRBD1 (6 bases). The CDR3 has 17 amino acids. The ends were cut back, 4 bases at V and 0 bases at J, with 16 bases in the middle. Germline loops: CDR1 MDHEN, CDR2 SYDVKM. CDR3 nucleotides: TGTGCCAGCAGTTCCGGGACACTCACCTTAGCCAAAAACATTCAGTACTTC. This gives the protein CASSSGTLTLAKNIQYF.

The chain has TRBV5-1 and TRBJ2-3, with D perhaps matching TRBD2 (5 bases). Germline lookup yields CDR1 SGHRS and CDR2 YFSETQ. The CDR3 runs 12 residues. V was trimmed by 4 bases and J by 12 bases, leaving 15 bases between them. The CDR3 DNA reads TGCGCCAGCAGCGAGGGCGGACCTACCCAGTATTTT. Translating gives CASSEGGPTQYF.

The chain carries TRBV7-2 and TRBJ1-1; a possible D gene is TRBD1 (5 bases). CDR3 length: 14 residues. From germline, CDR1 is SGHTA and CDR2 FQGNSA. Deletions cut 1 base from V and 9 bases from J, with 15 bases between. The CDR3 DNA reads TGTGCCAGCAGCTTAGATCAGGGAAGGGTTCAAGCTTTCTTT. Translation: CASSLDQGRVQAFF.

This clonotype was recorded many times. The chain couples TRBV6-1 to TRBJ2-2; 8 bases match TRBD1. Germline V CDR1 and CDR2: MNHNS, SASEGT. V trimming: 5 bases; J trimming: 6 bases; junction bases outside the gene matches: 11. This CDR3 comprises 16 residues. In DNA form, the CDR3 reads TGTGCCAGCAGTACGTCCCGACAGGGGAGTTCCGGGGAGCTGTTTTTT. Residues: CASSTSRQGSSGELFF.

Ten or more counts support this clonotype. The chain uses TRBV28 and TRBJ1-5; D gene uncertain. This CDR3 has 12 amino acids. V was shortened by 8 bases and J by 0 bases, with 5 bases between the two germline ends. CDR1 is MDHEN and CDR2 is SYDVKM in the germline V gene. CDR3 sequence: CASRSSNQPQHF. Written as DNA, the CDR3 is TGTGCCAGCCGGAGTAGCAATCAGCCCCAGCATTTT. Looking up the rest from reference TRBV28 and TRBJ1-5 gives the full variable domain: DVKVTQSSRYLVKRTGEKVFLECVQDMDHENMFWYRQDPGLGLRLIYFSYDVKMKEKGDIPEGYSVSREKKERFSLILESASTNQTSMYLCASRSSNQPQHFGDGTRLSIL.

This clonotype was seen more than once but under ten times. V gene TRBV6-6 combines with J gene TRBJ1-1; weak D call: TRBD1 (5 bases). In germline, CDR1 is MNHNY, CDR2 SVGAGI (reference sequence). Trimming removed 6 bases at V and 8 bases at J, with 13 bases between. This CDR3 comprises 12 residues. CDR3: CASSNRGLEAFF. CDR3 bases: TGTGCCAGCAGCAACCGGGGCCTAGAAGCTTTCTTT.

V is TRBV24-1 and J is TRBJ2-1, with D perhaps matching TRBD2 (6 bases). The germline V gene has CDR1 KGHDR and CDR2 SFDVKD. The CDR3 has 12 residues. Trimming removed 6 bases from V and 8 bases from J, with 10 bases in between. The CDR3 loop reads CATSRGGYEQFF. The CDR3 DNA reads TGTGCCACCAGTCGGGGAGGCTATGAGCAGTTCTTC.

This clonotype was seen at least ten times. This chain joins TRBV5-1 and TRBJ2-5, with D possibly being TRBD2 (5 bases). The length of the CDR3 is 17 residues. The germline gives CDR1 SGHRS, CDR2 YFSETQ. V lost 0 bases to trimming and J lost 1 base, with 16 bases between them. The CDR3 sequence is CASSLGYAGSPQETQYF. Here the CDR3 DNA reads TGCGCCAGCAGCTTGGGGTATGCTGGGAGTCCCCAAGAGACCCAGTACTTC.

The V gene is TRBV12-3 or TRBV12-4, the J gene TRBJ2-3; 9 bases match TRBD1. Trimming took 6 bases from V and 2 from J; bases not matched to a gene: 6. There are 15 residues in the CDR3. The CDR3 spells CASRKTGGNTDTQYF. For the CDR3, the DNA is TGTGCCAGCAGAAAAACAGGGGGCAACACAGATACGCAGTATTTT.

As DNA, the CDR3 is TGCGCCAGCAGCCGACAGGTGGATGGCACAGATACGCAGTATTTT. It codes for CASSRQVDGTDTQYF. The V gene is TRBV5-1, the J gene TRBJ2-3, with a tentative D call TRBD1 (6 bases). Germline V gene sequence: CDR1 SGHRS, CDR2 YFSETQ. The CDR3 covers 15 residues. V lost 4 bases and J lost 1, with 13 bases in between.

This clonotype has ten or more counts. This sequence joins TRBV28 and TRBJ2-3; D remains ambiguous. This CDR3 has 12 amino acids. Trimming removed 6 bases at V and 9 bases at J, with 13 bases between. Germline-derived CDR1 and CDR2 are MDHEN and SYDVKM. CDR3 nucleotides: TGTGCCAGCAGAGTAGCTGGTGGGACGCAGTATTTT. The encoded protein is CASRVAGGTQYF. The complete variable domain, with remaining parts taken from reference TRBV28 and TRBJ2-3, reads DVKVTQSSRYLVKRTGEKVFLECVQDMDHENMFWYRQDPGLGLRLIYFSYDVKMKEKGDIPEGYSVSREKKERFSLILESASTNQTSMYLCASRVAGGTQYFGPGTRLTVL.